The rows below give T cell receptor beta chains drawn from one sample of a study of T cell responses to AZD1222 COVID-19 vaccine. Sequencing used immunoSEQ multiplex PCR; TCRdb keeps in-frame clones, though not all of them. The sample holds roughly 180,000 clones, approximately 87% seen once. Material: peripheral blood, obtained on day 0 of MenACWY control vaccination. Receptors originate from an adult in good health. CDR3s include the opening cysteine and the closing phenylalanine or tryptophan. Each record gives: J gene, D gene, CDR3 length, V gene, CDR3 protein, CDR3 DNA. D genes are given only for firm matches.

>TRBJ2-3|TRBD1|16|TRBV5-1
CASSLAGTGLADTQYF
TGCGCCAGCAGCTTGGCTGGGACAGGGTTGGCAGATACGCAGTATTTT
>TRBJ1-5|-|19|TRBV6-1
CASSEAERDSNYSNQPQHF
TGTGCCAGCAGTGAAGCTGAAAGGGACTCGAATTATAGCAATCAGCCCCAGCATTTT
>TRBJ1-3|-|17|TRBV4-3
CASSQDQRGSSGNTIYF
TGCGCCAGCAGCCAAGACCAAAGAGGGAGCTCTGGAAACACCATATATTTT
>TRBJ1-5|-|15|TRBV9
CASSQGGDSNQPQHF
TGTGCCAGCAGCCAAGGGGGGGATAGCAATCAGCCCCAGCATTTT
>TRBJ2-2|-|15|TRBV28
CASSTGHLNTGELFF
TGTGCCAGCAGTACTGGACACCTAAACACCGGGGAGCTGTTTTTT
>TRBJ2-4|TRBD2|16|TRBV15
CATSTWTSGAGGIQYF
TGTGCCACCAGCACATGGACTAGCGGAGCTGGGGGCATTCAGTACTTC
>TRBJ2-1|TRBD2|17|TRBV27
CASSSITSGRTAREQFF
TGTGCCAGCAGTTCCATCACTAGCGGGAGGACCGCGCGTGAGCAGTTCTTC
>TRBJ2-7|TRBD1|16|TRBV7-9
CASSLAPRDRDDEQYF
TGTGCCAGCAGCTTAGCGCCCCGGGACAGGGACGACGAGCAGTACTTC
>TRBJ2-7|-|12|TRBV5-4
CASSLDVGEQYF
TGTGCCAGCAGCTTGGATGTTGGCGAGCAGTACTTC
>TRBJ1-5|TRBD1|15|TRBV19
CASNYDRGMNQPQHF
TGTGCCAGTAACTACGACAGGGGGATGAATCAGCCCCAGCATTTT
>TRBJ2-3|-|15|TRBV15
CATSRESANTDTQYF
TGTGCCACCAGCAGAGAGTCAGCCAACACAGATACGCAGTATTTT
>TRBJ1-6|TRBD1|18|TRBV7-3
CASSFLPAGTGANSPLHF
TGTGCCAGCAGCTTCCTGCCAGCCGGGACAGGGGCGAATTCACCCCTCCACTTT